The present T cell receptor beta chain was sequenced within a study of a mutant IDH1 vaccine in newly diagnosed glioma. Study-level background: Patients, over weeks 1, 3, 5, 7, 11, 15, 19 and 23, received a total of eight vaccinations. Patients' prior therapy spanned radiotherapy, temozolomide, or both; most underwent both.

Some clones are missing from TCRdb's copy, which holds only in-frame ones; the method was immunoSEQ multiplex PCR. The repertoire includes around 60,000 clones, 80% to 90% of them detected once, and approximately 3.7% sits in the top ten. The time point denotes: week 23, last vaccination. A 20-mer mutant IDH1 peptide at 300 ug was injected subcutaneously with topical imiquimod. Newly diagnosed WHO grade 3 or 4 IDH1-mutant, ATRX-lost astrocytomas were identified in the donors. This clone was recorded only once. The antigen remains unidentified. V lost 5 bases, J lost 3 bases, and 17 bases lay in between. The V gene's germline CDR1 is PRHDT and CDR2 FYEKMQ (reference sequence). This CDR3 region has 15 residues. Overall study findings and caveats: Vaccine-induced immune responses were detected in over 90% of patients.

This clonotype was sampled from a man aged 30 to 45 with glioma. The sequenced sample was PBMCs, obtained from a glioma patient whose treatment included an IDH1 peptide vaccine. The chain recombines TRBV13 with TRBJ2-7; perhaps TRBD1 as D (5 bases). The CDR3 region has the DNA TGTGCCAGCAGCGCAAGACGGCAGGGTGGCTACGAGCAGTACTTC. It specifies CASSARRQGGYEQYF.